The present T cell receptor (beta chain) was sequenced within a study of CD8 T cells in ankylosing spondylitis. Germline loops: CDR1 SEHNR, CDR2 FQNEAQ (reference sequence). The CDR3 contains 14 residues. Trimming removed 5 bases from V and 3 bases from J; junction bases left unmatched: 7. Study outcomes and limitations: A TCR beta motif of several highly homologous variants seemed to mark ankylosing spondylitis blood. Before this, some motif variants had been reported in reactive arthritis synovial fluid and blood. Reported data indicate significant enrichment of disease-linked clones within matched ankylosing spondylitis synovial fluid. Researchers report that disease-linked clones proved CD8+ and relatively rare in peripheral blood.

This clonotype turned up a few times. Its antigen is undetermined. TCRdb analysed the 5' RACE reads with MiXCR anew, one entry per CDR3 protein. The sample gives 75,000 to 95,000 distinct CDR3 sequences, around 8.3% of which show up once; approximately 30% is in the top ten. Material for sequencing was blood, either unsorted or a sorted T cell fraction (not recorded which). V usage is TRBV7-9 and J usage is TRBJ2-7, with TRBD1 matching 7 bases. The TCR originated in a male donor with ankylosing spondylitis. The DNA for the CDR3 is TGTGCCAGCAGCCCCCGGGACAGACACTACGAGCAGTACTTC. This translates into CASSPRDRHYEQYF.